This T cell receptor (beta chain) was found in a study of molecular identifiers for immune sequencing clone quantification. The CD8+CD4-CCR7+CD45RA+ phenotype defined the sorted naive CD8 T cells. This CDR3 contains 12 residues. Deletions cut 6 bases from V and 3 bases from J, with 12 bases between. CDR1 is DFQATT, CDR2 SNEGSKA, per germline (reference sequence). A single record per CDR3 protein comes from TCRdb applying MiXCR to the PCR reads. Of roughly 71,000 distinct CDR3 sequences listed, under 20% were seen once; the top ten hold roughly 1.6%. Study findings and constraints: Should identical TCR molecules share a barcode, the sizes of highly expanded clones could be underestimated.

This clonotype occurred many times. Its specificity is not known. V usage is TRBV20-1 and J usage is TRBJ2-7; possibly TRBD1 for D (5 bases). The TCR comes from a human donor in good health. Some libraries in this study had Jurkat cell RNA spiked in. Sequencing was carried out using naive CD8+ T cells from blood, with Jurkat cell RNA spiked in. Specified subset: FACS-sorted CD8+CD4-CCR7+CD45RA+ naive T cells. The DNA for the CDR3 is TGCAGTGCCGTAGACCAGGGCTACGAGCAGTACTTC. Amino acid sequence: CSAVDQGYEQYF.